Included here is one T cell receptor beta chain sequence, with context. The antigen is not known. The source of the sample is a study of radiotherapy plus CTLA-4 blockade in lung cancer. Study results and caveats: Response, reportedly, was best predicted by interferon-beta along with early blood T cell clone dynamics.

The CDR3 loop spans 15 amino acids. Losses at the gene ends were 1 base for V and 2 bases for J; bases not matched to a gene: 5. Germline V CDR1 and CDR2: SGHNT, YYREEE (reference sequence). Assay: immunoSEQ multiplex PCR; the TCRdb copy retains only in-frame clones and omits some. This sample carries 40,000 to 50,000 clones, about 81% of them seen once, and the ten largest clones take approximately 3.3%. The receptor was isolated from a human donor with non-small cell lung cancer who had stable disease on radiotherapy plus ipilimumab. Sequences were derived from peripheral blood, sampled from a patient treated with radiotherapy plus ipilimumab. This chain uses TRBV5-4 with TRBJ2-7, with 8 bases lining up with TRBD2. The CDR3 DNA sequence: TGTGCCAGCAGCTTGAGGGCGGGAGGACCCTACGAGCAGTACTTC. Encoded protein: CASSLRAGGPYEQYF.